Presented here are 24 T cell receptor beta chains from one specimen sequenced in a study of blood T cells in healthy people across ages. The authors ran a second PCR of roughly 6 to 12 cycles using a sample-barcoded 5' primer and a J-beta primer mix. TCRdb reanalysed the 5' RACE reads using MiXCR and keeps one entry per CDR3 protein. The sample records 540,000 or so distinct CDR3 sequences, 40% to 55% being singletons. The sequencing sample was made of blood. These receptors all come from an elderly man in good health.

The chain employs TRBV6-6 and TRBJ2-5, with D possibly TRBD1 on 6 matching bases. CDR3 length equals 13 residues. Trimming took off 6 bases at V and 11 bases at J, with 19 bases between the two ends. Germline V gene lookup returns CDR1 MNHNY and CDR2 SVGAGI (reference sequence). DNA for the CDR3: TGTGCCAGCAGCCTACAGGGACCGAATGAGCAGTACTTC. This encodes CASSLQGPNEQYF.

This clonotype was detected a few times. The chain couples TRBV3-1 to TRBJ2-7, with TRBD2 matching over 10 bases. Germline lookup yields CDR1 LGHDT and CDR2 YNNKEL (reference sequence). This CDR3 has 16 amino acids. Losses at the gene ends were 1 base for V and 5 bases for J; bases not matched to a gene: 8. CDR3 loop: CASSQAASGGWDEQYF. CDR3 bases: TGTGCCAGCAGCCAAGCGGCTAGCGGGGGCTGGGACGAGCAGTACTTC.

The CDR3 region is CASSLEPGGFNEQFF. The CDR3 nucleotides read TGCGCCAGCAGCTTGGAGCCAGGGGGCTTCAATGAGCAGTTCTTC. V is TRBV5-1 and J is TRBJ2-1; 8 bases agree with TRBD1. V was pared by 0 bases and J by 6 bases, with 5 bases of the junction left unmatched. The CDR3 has 15 residues. Germline V CDR1 and CDR2: SGHRS, YFSETQ. Combining the CDR3 with reference TRBV5-1 and TRBJ2-1 gives the whole variable domain KAGVTQTPRYLIKTRGQQVTLSCSPISGHRSVSWYQQTPGQGLQFLFEYFSETQRNKGNFPGRFSGRQFSNSRSEMNVSTLELGDSALYLCASSLEPGGFNEQFFGPGTRLTVL.

V usage is TRBV24-1 and J usage is TRBJ2-7, with 9 nucleotides matching TRBD1. Per germline, CDR1 KGHDR and CDR2 SFDVKD. Trimming cost V 6 bases and J 7 bases; bases outside gene matches: 15. The CDR3 loop spans 16 amino acids. In DNA form, the CDR3 reads TGTGCCACCAGTCCTTCGGGGACAGGGACCTTGAATGAGCAGTACTTC. It encodes CATSPSGTGTLNEQYF.

V gene TRBV3-1 combines with J gene TRBJ2-7, with a weak D call TRBD2 (5 bases). Per germline, CDR1 LGHDT and CDR2 YNNKEL (reference sequence). The CDR3 has 15 residues. V lost 1 base and J lost 1, with 11 bases in between. CDR3 sequence (DNA): TGTGCCAGCAGCCAAGCGGCGGGTCCTTCCTACGAGCAGTACTTC. Translated: CASSQAAGPSYEQYF.

This chain uses TRBV28 with TRBJ1-2; D gene ambiguous. The CDR3 has 14 amino acids. Trimming pared 7 bases from V and 2 bases from J, leaving 14 bases between. Germline-derived CDR1 and CDR2 are MDHEN and SYDVKM. CDR3 region: CASIQGPGNYGYTF. The CDR3 DNA is TGTGCCAGCATCCAAGGGCCGGGCAACTATGGCTACACCTTC.

This clonotype was observed at least ten times. This rearrangement joins TRBV6-5 to TRBJ1-2; maybe TRBD1 (5 bases). CDR1 and CDR2 from the germline V gene are MNHEY and SVGAGI. The V and J ends lost 2 bases and 2 bases respectively, with 12 bases between them. This CDR3 is 15 amino acids long. CDR3 sequence reads: CASSYRQSPNYGYTF. In nucleotides, the CDR3 is TGTGCCAGCAGTTACCGACAGTCACCCAACTATGGCTACACCTTC.

This clonotype was counted only a few times. J is TRBJ1-2 and V is TRBV24-1; D is uncertain. CDR1 and CDR2 (germline): KGHDR, SFDVKD. The CDR3 length is 17 residues. V was shortened by 4 bases and J by 3 bases, with 20 bases between the two germline ends. DNA for the CDR3: TGTGCCACCAGTGACCGTGACCCCCCCGCAGACGACTATGGCTACACCTTC. Amino acid sequence: CATSDRDPPADDYGYTF.

The rearrangement uses TRBV3-1 and TRBJ1-3; D gene ambiguous. The CDR3 is 13 amino acids. Trimming cost V 6 bases and J 0 bases, with 6 bases left between them. CDR1 is LGHDT, CDR2 YNNKEL, per germline (reference sequence). The DNA of the CDR3 is TGTGCCAGCAGTGAAAGCTCTGGAAACACCATATATTTT. Translation: CASSESSGNTIYF.

This clonotype showed up just a few times. The gene calls are TRBV12-3 or TRBV12-4 and TRBJ2-5; tentatively, D is TRBD2 (5 bases). V dropped 3 bases and J dropped 7 bases, with 15 bases sitting between them. The CDR3 is 14 amino acids. The CDR3 spells CASSFRTGSGTQYF. CDR3 nucleotide sequence: TGTGCCAGCAGTTTCCGTACGGGGTCAGGGACCCAGTACTTC.

This clonotype was counted only a few times. V gene TRBV6-2 or TRBV6-3 combines with J gene TRBJ2-1; perhaps TRBD2 as D (6 bases). The CDR3 consists of 14 residues. Trimming pared 6 bases from V and 6 bases from J, leaving 15 bases between. Germline V CDR1 and CDR2: MNHEY, SVGEGT. The CDR3 is CASSLGGPVNEQFF. Written as DNA, the CDR3 is TGTGCCAGCAGCCTCGGAGGGCCGGTCAATGAGCAGTTCTTC.

The sample holds a few counts of this clonotype. The CDR3 bases are TGCGCCAGCAGGCCGGGCCCTCTTCGGACCGGGGAGCTGTTTTTT. Amino acids: CASRPGPLRTGELFF. The chain carries TRBV4-3 and TRBJ2-2; D is unclear. V lost 6 bases to trimming and J lost 5 bases, with 16 bases between them. In germline, CDR1 is LGHNA, CDR2 YSLEER. This CDR3 comprises 15 residues.

This clonotype showed up just a few times. The chain joins TRBV29-1 to TRBJ2-7; perhaps TRBD1 as D (6 bases). CDR1 is SQVTM and CDR2 is ANQGSEA in the germline V gene. The CDR3 consists of 14 residues. Trimming cost V 2 bases and J 2 bases, with 13 bases left between them. In DNA form, the CDR3 reads TGCAGCGTTGAACTCGAGACAGGAACCTACGAGCAGTACTTC. Its translation is CSVELETGTYEQYF.

The chain has TRBV7-9 and TRBJ2-4, with TRBD1 matching over 7 bases. Germline V CDR1 and CDR2: SEHNR, FQNEAQ (reference sequence). The CDR3 is 17 amino acids. With V trimmed by 5 bases and J by 1 base, 11 bases remained unmatched. The CDR3 protein is CASSTTGLVMAKNIQYF. CDR3 coding DNA: TGTGCCAGCAGCACGACAGGGTTGGTAATGGCCAAAAACATTCAGTACTTC.

The DNA of the CDR3 is TGTGCCAGCAACCCCAGGACAGGGGTCGGCAATGAGCAGTTCTTC. Amino acids: CASNPRTGVGNEQFF. The J gene is TRBJ2-1, the V gene TRBV7-2, with 9 bases identical to TRBD1. This CDR3 region has 15 residues. Germline V gives CDR1 SGHTA, CDR2 FQGNSA. Germline trimming cut 7 bases from V and 6 bases from J; bases unmatched to any gene: 10.

The rearrangement uses TRBV20-1 and TRBJ1-2; no reliable D call. V dropped 6 bases and J dropped 8 bases, with 19 bases sitting between them. From germline, CDR1 is DFQATT and CDR2 SNEGSKA (reference sequence). The CDR3 is 13 residues long. CDR3 loop: CSALTGQPAGYTF. The CDR3 nucleotides are TGCAGTGCCCTAACCGGCCAGCCCGCGGGCTACACCTTC.

This clonotype occurred a few times. This rearrangement joins TRBV9 to TRBJ2-3; 8 nucleotides align to TRBD2. V gave up 2 bases and J gave up 1 base; unmatched junction bases: 3. The length of the CDR3 is 15 residues. CDR1 and CDR2 (germline): SGDLS, YYNGEE. CDR3 DNA: TGTGCCAGCAGCGTTAGCGGGAAAGGCACAGATACGCAGTATTTT. Its protein is CASSVSGKGTDTQYF.

There are a few counts of this clonotype. J is TRBJ2-1 and V is TRBV9; TRBD1 or TRBD2 may be the D gene (7 bases each). Between the trimmed V and J ends, which lost 3 bases and 4 bases, there was a span of 14 bases. This CDR3 has 15 amino acids. Germline assignment: CDR1 SGDLS and CDR2 YYNGEE. Here the CDR3 reads CASSAQGGVYNEQFF. The CDR3 DNA reads TGTGCCAGCAGCGCCCAGGGGGGGGTGTACAATGAGCAGTTCTTC.

In its sample, this clonotype was seen a few times. The chain is built from TRBV28 and TRBJ2-3; possibly TRBD1 or TRBD2 for D (6 bases each). Germline V gene lookup returns CDR1 MDHEN and CDR2 SYDVKM. There are 16 residues in the CDR3. Between the trimmed V and J ends, which lost 2 bases and 1 base, there was a span of 13 bases. CDR3 residues: CASSLIGGRGTDTQYF. CDR3 bases: TGTGCCAGCAGTTTAATAGGGGGGCGCGGCACAGATACGCAGTATTTT.

This clonotype was seen many times. V usage is TRBV6-6 and J usage is TRBJ1-5; weak D call: TRBD1 (6 bases). The CDR3 is 16 amino acids. Trimming pared 0 bases from V and 0 bases from J, leaving 9 bases between. Germline V gene sequence: CDR1 MNHNY, CDR2 SVGAGI (reference sequence). In DNA form, the CDR3 reads TGTGCCAGCAGTTACTCCGGACAGAATAGCAATCAGCCCCAGCATTTT. This encodes CASSYSGQNSNQPQHF.

V usage is TRBV20-1 and J usage is TRBJ2-1; TRBD2 aligns across 11 bases. Looked up from germline, CDR1 is DFQATT and CDR2 is SNEGSKA (reference sequence). CDR3 length equals 16 residues. The J segment lost 5 bases and the V segment lost 6 bases, leaving 12 bases of the junction unmatched. The CDR3 spells CSAPRKLAGDHNEQFF. Written as DNA, the CDR3 is TGCAGTGCCCCGCGCAAACTAGCGGGAGATCACAATGAGCAGTTCTTC.

The chain carries TRBV28 and TRBJ2-6, with no clear D. The CDR3 loop spans 12 amino acids. Germline CDR1 MDHEN, CDR2 SYDVKM. With 3 bases removed from V and 9 bases from J, the gap between germline ends came to 6 bases. CDR3: CASSFPGNVLTF. The DNA for the CDR3 is TGTGCCAGCAGTTTTCCGGGCAACGTCCTGACTTTC.

The chain joins TRBV6-5 to TRBJ2-7; D is uncertain. CDR1 MNHEY and CDR2 SVGAGI come from the germline V gene. V was shortened by 6 bases and J by 4 bases, with 16 bases between the two germline ends. The CDR3 spans 14 residues. This chain's CDR3 is CASSPWVGEYEQYF. In DNA, the CDR3 is TGTGCCAGCAGCCCTTGGGTAGGAGAATACGAGCAGTACTTC.

This sequence joins TRBV29-1 and TRBJ2-4; no clear D gene. The J call could be wrong; TRBJ2-5 is a better fit for the DNA end. Germline V gene sequence: CDR1 SQVTM, CDR2 ANQGSEA. CDR3 size: 13 residues. The CDR3 here is CSVEGGSQETQYF. In nucleotides, the CDR3 is TGCAGCGTTGAAGGCGGTTCCCAAGAGACCCAGTACTTC.